Presented here are 21 T cell receptor beta chains from one specimen sequenced in a study of control samples from healthy donors and cancer patients. Clones were read by immunoSEQ multiplex PCR, and TCRdb kept only the in-frame ones, dropping some. The sample lists about 120,000 clones, about 91% occurring once. Sequencing was done on a sample of blood. These receptors originate from a man between 40 and 49 years old in good health.

The gene calls are TRBV6-5 and TRBJ2-7, with D possibly being TRBD1 or TRBD2 (6 bases each). Germline V lookup: CDR1 MNHEY, CDR2 SVGAGI. V shed 6 bases and J shed 1 base, with 13 bases lying between them. The CDR3 covers 14 residues. CDR3 in DNA: TGTGCCAGCAGGTCCGGGGGCTATTCCTACGAGCAGTACTTC. It codes for CASRSGGYSYEQYF.

This clone was seen only a few times. This rearrangement joins TRBV15 to TRBJ2-1; TRBD1 is a possible D gene (5 bases). The V gene lost 0 bases and the J gene lost 0 bases, with 6 bases spanning the gap. This CDR3 is 15 amino acids long. The germline V gene has CDR1 LNHNV and CDR2 YYDKDF (reference sequence). The CDR3 protein is CATSRDRDSYNEQFF. For the CDR3, the DNA is TGTGCCACCAGCAGAGACAGGGACTCCTACAATGAGCAGTTCTTC.

This clone has a single count. The V and J genes are TRBV11-2 and TRBJ1-6; D may be TRBD1 (5 bases). CDR3 length equals 16 residues. Germline CDR1 SGHAT, CDR2 FQNNGV. Trimming cost V 0 bases and J 7 bases, with 13 bases left between them. CDR3 DNA sequence: TGTGCCAGCAGCTTAGATCTTCAGGGTGGGAATTCACCCCTCCACTTT. Translated, it gives CASSLDLQGGNSPLHF. Supplemented by reference TRBV11-2 and TRBJ1-6, the full variable domain reads EAGVAQSPRYKIIEKRQSVAFWCNPISGHATLYWYQQILGQGPKLLIQFQNNGVVDDSQLPKDRFSAERLKGVDSTLKIQPAKLEDSAVYLCASSLDLQGGNSPLHFGNGTRLTVT.

V is TRBV5-4 and J is TRBJ1-6, with D uncertain. The germline gives CDR1 SGHNT, CDR2 YYREEE (reference sequence). V lost 4 bases to trimming and J lost 7 bases, with 15 bases between them. The CDR3 totals 15 residues. CDR3 residues: CASSVGGSGNSPLHF. CDR3 in DNA: TGTGCCAGCAGCGTGGGCGGTTCGGGGAATTCACCCCTCCACTTT.

The chain uses TRBV19 and TRBJ1-3, with D perhaps matching TRBD1 (5 bases). Germline loops: CDR1 LNHDA, CDR2 SQIVND (reference sequence). Trimming took 6 bases from V and 4 from J, leaving 16 bases between them. The CDR3 spans 15 residues. CDR3 loop: CASRTNRDAGNTIYF. The CDR3 DNA reads as TGTGCCAGTAGAACGAACCGGGACGCCGGAAACACCATATATTTT.

The V call is TRBV18, the J call TRBJ1-6, with D tentatively TRBD1 (5 bases). V was shortened by 6 bases and J by 10 bases, with 16 bases between the two germline ends. This CDR3 spans 14 amino acids. Germline CDR1 KGHSH, CDR2 LQKENI. The CDR3 sequence is CASSPTGERSPLHF. The DNA of the CDR3 is TGTGCCAGCTCTCCGACGGGGGAGCGGTCACCCCTCCACTTT.

The chain couples TRBV11-2 to TRBJ1-5; tentatively, D is TRBD1 (5 bases). The ends were cut back, 5 bases at V and 7 bases at J, with 18 bases in the middle. The V gene's germline CDR1 is SGHAT and CDR2 FQNNGV. There are 15 residues in the CDR3. The CDR3 region is CASSESQVAGQPQHF. The CDR3 bases are TGTGCCAGCAGCGAATCCCAGGTGGCAGGGCAGCCCCAGCATTTT. Complete variable domain (other parts from reference TRBV11-2 and TRBJ1-5): EAGVAQSPRYKIIEKRQSVAFWCNPISGHATLYWYQQILGQGPKLLIQFQNNGVVDDSQLPKDRFSAERLKGVDSTLKIQPAKLEDSAVYLCASSESQVAGQPQHFGDGTRLSIL.

CDR3 region: CSVDYTDTQYF. CDR3 DNA sequence: TGCAGCGTGGACTACACAGATACGCAGTATTTT. V usage is TRBV29-1 and J usage is TRBJ2-3; D perhaps matches TRBD2 (6 bases). The ends were cut back, 6 bases at V and 2 bases at J, with 6 bases in the middle. CDR1 is SQVTM, CDR2 ANQGSEA, per germline. The CDR3 contains 11 residues.

The V and J genes are TRBV30 and TRBJ2-5; 7 nucleotides match TRBD2. Germline V gene sequence: CDR1 GTSNPN, CDR2 SVGIG (reference sequence). The CDR3 extends over 12 amino acids. V dropped 2 bases and J dropped 5; count of bases not matched to a gene: 2. The CDR3: CAWSMGGETQYF. Written as DNA, the CDR3 is TGTGCCTGGAGTATGGGGGGGGAGACCCAGTACTTC.

CDR3 amino acids: CASSEGGGTEAFF. CDR3 bases: TGTGCCAGCAGTGAAGGGGGCGGCACTGAAGCTTTCTTT. This chain links TRBV2 with TRBJ1-1; D is perhaps TRBD1 (5 bases). Germline V gene sequence: CDR1 SNHLY, CDR2 FYNNEI. The CDR3 runs 13 residues. Trimming took 1 base from V and 4 from J, leaving 7 bases between them.

This chain links TRBV7-3 with TRBJ2-1; D remains ambiguous. V gave up 7 bases and J gave up 1 base, with 20 bases separating them. CDR1 and CDR2 (germline): SGHTA, FQGTGA. The CDR3 length is 17 residues. The CDR3 DNA reads as TGTGCCAGCACCTGGGCCACTTCGAGCAGATCCTACAATGAGCAGTTCTTC. It specifies CASTWATSSRSYNEQFF. The full variable domain, with the rest looked up from reference TRBV7-3 and TRBJ2-1, is GAGVSQTPSNKVTEKGKYVELRCDPISGHTALYWYRQSLGQGPEFLIYFQGTGAADDSGLPNDRFFAVRPEGSVSTLKIQRTERGDSAVYLCASTWATSSRSYNEQFFGPGTRLTVL.

This rearrangement joins TRBV5-6 to TRBJ1-6; 8 bases are shared with TRBD1. The J segment lost 14 bases and the V segment lost 4 bases, leaving 11 bases of the junction unmatched. The CDR3 has 14 amino acids. Looked up from germline, CDR1 is SGHDT and CDR2 is YYEEEE. The CDR3 bases are TGTGCCAGCAGCGCGGACAGGGCCCAACGGGCCCTCCACTTT. It is translated as CASSADRAQRALHF.

CDR3 residues: CAWSVELDYTF. The CDR3 bases are TGTGCCTGGAGTGTTGAATTGGACTACACCTTC. The chain recombines TRBV30 with TRBJ1-2; D unresolved. Trimming left V 0 bases short and J 10 bases short, with 9 bases between. CDR3 length: 11 amino acids. CDR1 is GTSNPN and CDR2 is SVGIG in the germline V gene (reference sequence).

The chain carries TRBV7-9 and TRBJ1-2; D remains ambiguous. The ends were cut back, 1 base at V and 7 bases at J, with 7 bases in the middle. The length of the CDR3 is 12 residues. CDR1 SEHNR and CDR2 FQNEAQ come from the germline V gene (reference sequence). CDR3 sequence reads: CASSLGTGGYTF. For the CDR3, the DNA is TGTGCCAGCAGCTTAGGGACCGGTGGCTACACCTTC.

The V and J genes are TRBV5-8 and TRBJ2-1; TRBD1 agrees at 7 bases. Germline lookup yields CDR1 SGHTS and CDR2 YDEGEE. With V trimmed by 6 bases and J by 9 bases, 9 bases remained unmatched. The CDR3 has 13 residues. The CDR3 sequence is CASTDRQGGEQFF. The CDR3, as DNA: TGTGCCAGCACCGACCGACAGGGTGGTGAGCAGTTCTTC.

The chain is built from TRBV5-6 and TRBJ2-7; D perhaps matches TRBD2 (6 bases). Trimming took 4 bases from V and 4 from J, leaving 15 bases between them. This CDR3 spans 14 amino acids. The germline gives CDR1 SGHDT, CDR2 YYEEEE. The CDR3 here is CASSRGAGEYEQYF. The CDR3 region has the DNA TGTGCCAGCAGCCGCGGGGCCGGAGAGTACGAGCAGTACTTC.

As DNA, the CDR3 is TGTGCCAGCAGCCATATAGACCCGGGACAGACCTACAATGAGCAGTTCTTC. The encoded protein is CASSHIDPGQTYNEQFF. The chain joins TRBV7-9 to TRBJ2-1; the match to TRBD1 covers 7 bases. The CDR3 runs 17 residues. Germline assignment: CDR1 SEHNR and CDR2 FQNEAQ (reference sequence). V trimming: 5 bases; J trimming: 2 bases; junction bases outside the gene matches: 12.

The V gene is TRBV27, the J gene TRBJ2-1; 8 nucleotides align to TRBD2. CDR3 length: 15 residues. Per germline, CDR1 MNHEY and CDR2 SMNVEV (reference sequence). With V trimmed by 1 base and J by 5 bases, 4 bases remained unmatched. The CDR3 bases are TGTGCCAGCAGTTTATACCAGCGGGGGCACAATGAGCAGTTCTTC. Protein product: CASSLYQRGHNEQFF.

The chain uses TRBV4-1 and TRBJ2-7, with D possibly matching TRBD1 (6 bases). Trimming left V 3 bases short and J 4 bases short, with 10 bases between. The CDR3 sequence is 13 residues long. Germline CDR1 MGHRA, CDR2 YSYEKL. The CDR3 DNA sequence: TGCGCCAGCAGCCATACAGACAGGTACGAGCAGTACTTC. This translates into CASSHTDRYEQYF.

The chain uses TRBV15 and TRBJ1-1; 7 positions match TRBD1. The J segment lost 3 bases and the V segment lost 0 bases, leaving 7 bases of the junction unmatched. Germline CDR1 LNHNV, CDR2 YYDKDF (reference sequence). CDR3 length equals 16 residues. The CDR3 loop is CATSREWAGGDTEAFF. DNA for the CDR3: TGTGCCACCAGCAGAGAGTGGGCAGGGGGAGACACTGAAGCTTTCTTT.

The V and J genes are TRBV21-1 and TRBJ1-1; TRBD1, the table's D call, was not compared with the DNA. TRBV21-1 corresponds to a pseudogene. The CDR3 sequence is 15 residues long. The CDR3 here is CATLPSPGTFTEAFF. Written as DNA, the CDR3 is TGTGCCACTCTGCCCTCTCCCGGGACATTCACTGAAGCTTTCTTT.